These T cell receptor beta chains were read from a single sample in a study of T cell changes during pregnancy in multiple sclerosis. This table comes from immunoSEQ multiplex PCR, and its TCRdb copy is limited to in-frame clones, with some not included. The sample contains tens of thousands of clones, 85% to 95% of which appear only once. Specimen: peripheral blood, collected in the third trimester of pregnancy. These receptors all stem from a female donor with multiple sclerosis, enrolled in a pregnancy study. Both conserved end residues are part of each CDR3. D genes are given only for firm matches. Expanded clones are given a class, and other clones once, few, many or no size at all.

D gene: TRBD2; V gene: TRBV7-9; J gene: TRBJ2-3; clone size: .; CDR3 DNA: TGTGCCAGCAGCTTAGCGGCTAGCGGGAGGGCGGATACGCAGTATTTT; CDR3 protein: CASSLAASGRADTQYF
D gene: .; V gene: TRBV21-1; J gene: TRBJ1-4; clone size: .; CDR3 DNA: TGTGCCAGCAGCAACAAATGTTCAGAGGTGGCAGATGAAAAACTGTTTTTT; CDR3 protein: CASSNKCSEVADEKLFF
D gene: TRBD1; V gene: TRBV5-1; J gene: TRBJ1-3; clone size: .; CDR3 DNA: TGCGCCAGCAGGCCCCGGACAGGGGCTGGAAACACCATATATTTT; CDR3 protein: CASRPRTGAGNTIYF
D gene: .; V gene: TRBV19; J gene: TRBJ1-1; clone size: once; CDR3 DNA: TGTGCCAGTAGTGCTCAAACAGTAAACACTGAAGCTTTCTTT; CDR3 protein: CASSAQTVNTEAFF
D gene: .; V gene: TRBV19; J gene: TRBJ1-5; clone size: .; CDR3 DNA: TGTGCCAGTACCAGGAGTCGGGAGAGCAATCAGCCCCAGCATTTT; CDR3 protein: CASTRSRESNQPQHF
D gene: TRBD1; V gene: TRBV11-3; J gene: TRBJ2-7; clone size: .; CDR3 DNA: TGTGCCAGCACCTTTACCAGGGACAGGTCCTACGAGCAGTACTTC; CDR3 protein: CASTFTRDRSYEQYF
D gene: TRBD2; V gene: TRBV6-5; J gene: TRBJ2-1; clone size: .; CDR3 DNA: TGTGCCAGCAGTTGGACTAGCGGGGGGCACAATGAGCAGTTCTTC; CDR3 protein: CASSWTSGGHNEQFF
D gene: .; V gene: TRBV14; J gene: TRBJ1-1; clone size: .; CDR3 DNA: TGTGCCAGCAGCCAAGACGCGGGGAAAAGAGAAGCTTTCTTT; CDR3 protein: CASSQDAGKREAFF
D gene: TRBD1; V gene: TRBV7-9; J gene: TRBJ1-2; clone size: .; CDR3 DNA: TGTGCCAGCAGCTTACCCAGGGACAGAACTAACTATGGCTACACCTTC; CDR3 protein: CASSLPRDRTNYGYTF
D gene: TRBD1; V gene: TRBV27; J gene: TRBJ2-7; clone size: .; CDR3 DNA: TGTGCCAGCGGTAACCAATGGACAGGGGGCAGGTACGAGCAGTACTTC; CDR3 protein: CASGNQWTGGRYEQYF
D gene: TRBD2; V gene: TRBV15; J gene: TRBJ2-7; clone size: .; CDR3 DNA: TGTGCCACCAGCAGAGACCCGGTCATAAGCGGGAGTTCCCCTTTTCTATGGGAGCAGTACTTC; CDR3 protein: CATSRDPVISGSSPFLWEQYF
D gene: TRBD1; V gene: TRBV27; J gene: TRBJ2-1; clone size: .; CDR3 DNA: TGTGCCAGCAGTCCGAAGGACAGGTTGAATGGGCAGTTCTTC; CDR3 protein: CASSPKDRLNGQFF
D gene: .; V gene: TRBV7-9; J gene: TRBJ2-2; clone size: .; CDR3 DNA: TGTGCCAGCAGCTTTGGGCCAGCCTACACCGGGGAGCTGTTTTTT; CDR3 protein: CASSFGPAYTGELFF
D gene: .; V gene: TRBV7-9; J gene: TRBJ2-5; clone size: .; CDR3 DNA: TGTGCCAGCAGCCCCGGGGACTGGCAAGAGACCCAGTACTTC; CDR3 protein: CASSPGDWQETQYF
D gene: TRBD2; V gene: TRBV19; J gene: TRBJ2-7; clone size: .; CDR3 DNA: TGTGCCAGTAGTGAAGGGACTAGCGGCTCCTACGAGCAGTACTTC; CDR3 protein: CASSEGTSGSYEQYF
D gene: TRBD1; V gene: TRBV28; J gene: TRBJ2-7; clone size: once; CDR3 DNA: TGTGCCAGCAGTTTATTAGGGACAGGCCACGAGCAGTACTTC; CDR3 protein: CASSLLGTGHEQYF
D gene: .; V gene: TRBV7-8; J gene: TRBJ2-1; clone size: .; CDR3 DNA: TGTGCCAGCAGCTTAGTAGGGGGAGTTGCCTACAATGAGCAGTTCTTC; CDR3 protein: CASSLVGGVAYNEQFF
D gene: .; V gene: TRBV28; J gene: TRBJ1-5; clone size: .; CDR3 DNA: TGTGCCAGCAGTTTCTTGGCCCGTAATAGCAATCAGCCCCAGCATTTT; CDR3 protein: CASSFLARNSNQPQHF
D gene: .; V gene: TRBV7-6; J gene: TRBJ2-1; clone size: .; CDR3 DNA: TGTGCCAGCAGCCTAGAGGGGACAAGGGTATACAATGAGCAGTTCTTC; CDR3 protein: CASSLEGTRVYNEQFF
D gene: TRBD1; V gene: TRBV29-1; J gene: TRBJ1-2; clone size: .; CDR3 DNA: TGCAGCGTCCTAACCGGGACAGGGGGCCAATATGGCTACACCTTC; CDR3 protein: CSVLTGTGGQYGYTF
D gene: .; V gene: TRBV7-2; J gene: TRBJ2-7; clone size: .; CDR3 DNA: TGTGCCAGCAGCTTAGCCGGAGGGGACTACGAGCAGTACTTC; CDR3 protein: CASSLAGGDYEQYF
D gene: .; V gene: TRBV6-1; J gene: TRBJ1-2; clone size: .; CDR3 DNA: TGTGCCAGCCACGGGGGGACCTTGGACTTC; CDR3 protein: CASHGGTLDF
D gene: TRBD1; V gene: TRBV19; J gene: TRBJ1-1; clone size: .; CDR3 DNA: TGTGCCAGTACCCCGGGACAGGTGAACACTGAAGCTTTCTTT; CDR3 protein: CASTPGQVNTEAFF
D gene: .; V gene: TRBV28; J gene: TRBJ1-2; clone size: .; CDR3 DNA: TGTGCCAGCAGTTTAAGACCCCGACAGTTTAACTATGGCTACACCTTC; CDR3 protein: CASSLRPRQFNYGYTF
D gene: .; V gene: TRBV18; J gene: TRBJ2-2; clone size: .; CDR3 DNA: TGTGCCAGCTCACTCAAGCACGCAGGCGGGGAGCTGTTTTTT; CDR3 protein: CASSLKHAGGELFF
D gene: .; V gene: TRBV6-1; J gene: TRBJ1-1; clone size: .; CDR3 DNA: TGTGCCAGCAGGCCTGCGGGGTCTAACACTGAAGCTTTCTTT; CDR3 protein: CASRPAGSNTEAFF
D gene: .; V gene: TRBV6-1; J gene: TRBJ1-2; clone size: once; CDR3 DNA: TGTGCCAGCAGTGAAGCGCGGGGGGGAGGCTACACCTTC; CDR3 protein: CASSEARGGGYTF
D gene: TRBD2; V gene: TRBV7-6; J gene: TRBJ2-7; clone size: .; CDR3 DNA: TGTGCCAGCCGGCTGCAAAGCGGGGGTGGGTCTAGCGGGTCCGAGCAGTACTTC; CDR3 protein: CASRLQSGGGSSGSEQYF
D gene: .; V gene: TRBV27; J gene: TRBJ2-7; clone size: .; CDR3 DNA: TGTGCCAGCAGTTCCTCCTCCTACGAGCAGTACTTC; CDR3 protein: CASSSSSYEQYF
D gene: TRBD2; V gene: TRBV4-1; J gene: TRBJ2-7; clone size: .; CDR3 DNA: TGCGCCAGCAGCCTTAAACCGCCGGGAGGTTCCCACGAGCAGTACTTC; CDR3 protein: CASSLKPPGGSHEQYF
D gene: TRBD2; V gene: TRBV11-2; J gene: TRBJ2-1; clone size: .; CDR3 DNA: TGTGCCAGCAGCTCTAAGGGACTAGCGGTTTACAATGAGCAGTTCTTC; CDR3 protein: CASSSKGLAVYNEQFF
D gene: TRBD1; V gene: TRBV5-1; J gene: TRBJ1-2; clone size: .; CDR3 DNA: TGCGCCAGCAGCCTAGGGACAGGGGGCTACTATGGCTACACCTTC; CDR3 protein: CASSLGTGGYYGYTF
D gene: TRBD2; V gene: TRBV5-1; J gene: TRBJ2-2; clone size: .; CDR3 DNA: TGCGCCAGCAGCAGCGGGGGGATAAACACCGGGGAGCTGTTTTTT; CDR3 protein: CASSSGGINTGELFF
D gene: TRBD1; V gene: TRBV6-5; J gene: TRBJ2-7; clone size: .; CDR3 DNA: TGTGCCAGCAGCCCCAACCCCGGGACAGGGTTCGAGCAGTACTTC; CDR3 protein: CASSPNPGTGFEQYF
D gene: TRBD1; V gene: TRBV10-3; J gene: TRBJ1-4; clone size: once; CDR3 DNA: TGTGCCATCAGGGGGGACAGGGCAAATGAAAAACTGTTTTTT; CDR3 protein: CAIRGDRANEKLFF
D gene: .; V gene: TRBV15; J gene: TRBJ2-5; clone size: .; CDR3 DNA: TGTGCCACCAGCAGAGATTTAGCCGGCGAAGAGACCCAGTACTTC; CDR3 protein: CATSRDLAGEETQYF
D gene: TRBD2; V gene: TRBV28; J gene: TRBJ2-5; clone size: once; CDR3 DNA: TGTGCCAGCAGTACCATTCTAAGCGGGAGGCGAGAGACCCAGTACTTC; CDR3 protein: CASSTILSGRRETQYF
D gene: TRBD1; V gene: TRBV28; J gene: TRBJ2-7; clone size: .; CDR3 DNA: TGTGCCAGCAGGAACAGGGGAGAAGGTTCCGAGCAGTACTTC; CDR3 protein: CASRNRGEGSEQYF
D gene: .; V gene: TRBV6-6; J gene: TRBJ2-7; clone size: .; CDR3 DNA: TGTGCCAGCAGCGCCACCGGCGGAAACTCCTACGAGCAGTACTTC; CDR3 protein: CASSATGGNSYEQYF
D gene: TRBD1; V gene: TRBV27; J gene: TRBJ1-5; clone size: .; CDR3 DNA: TGTGCCAGCAGTTTGGGGCAGGGGGCTATGCAGCCCCAGCATTTT; CDR3 protein: CASSLGQGAMQPQHF
D gene: TRBD1; V gene: TRBV5-1; J gene: TRBJ2-7; clone size: .; CDR3 DNA: TGCGCCAGCAGCTTGTCGGACAGGGACGAGCAGTACTTC; CDR3 protein: CASSLSDRDEQYF
D gene: TRBD1; V gene: TRBV7-6; J gene: TRBJ1-5; clone size: .; CDR3 DNA: TGTGCCAGCAGCTTACGCGACAGGGAGCGAAATCAGCCCCAGCATTTT; CDR3 protein: CASSLRDRERNQPQHF
D gene: .; V gene: TRBV27; J gene: TRBJ2-6; clone size: .; CDR3 DNA: TGTGCCAGCAGTCCGCTGGGTGCAGGTCTGACTTTC; CDR3 protein: CASSPLGAGLTF
D gene: .; V gene: TRBV4-1; J gene: TRBJ1-2; clone size: .; CDR3 DNA: TGCGCCAGCAGCCAAGATAGCTTCTACACCTTC; CDR3 protein: CASSQDSFYTF
D gene: .; V gene: TRBV5-1; J gene: TRBJ2-3; clone size: .; CDR3 DNA: TGCGCCAGCAGCTTGGGAGGGAAAAACACAGATACGCAGTATTTT; CDR3 protein: CASSLGGKNTDTQYF
D gene: TRBD1; V gene: TRBV2; J gene: TRBJ2-5; clone size: once; CDR3 DNA: TGTGCCAGCCCCCGGGACAGGGGCCGGAGAGAGACCCAGTACTTC; CDR3 protein: CASPRDRGRRETQYF
D gene: TRBD2; V gene: TRBV27; J gene: TRBJ2-1; clone size: .; CDR3 DNA: TGTGCCAGCAGCCCAGGACCCAGCGGGGACAATGAGCAGTTCTTC; CDR3 protein: CASSPGPSGDNEQFF
D gene: TRBD1; V gene: TRBV2; J gene: TRBJ1-1; clone size: .; CDR3 DNA: TGTGCCAGCCCAGGGGGCACTGAAGCTTTCTTT; CDR3 protein: CASPGGTEAFF
D gene: TRBD1; V gene: TRBV27; J gene: TRBJ2-7; clone size: .; CDR3 DNA: TGTGCCAGCAGTTGGGGACAGGCGTACGAGCAGTACTTC; CDR3 protein: CASSWGQAYEQYF
D gene: TRBD1; V gene: TRBV7-2; J gene: TRBJ1-1; clone size: .; CDR3 DNA: TGTGCCAGCAGCTTAGGTCGACAGGGGGCCAACACTGAAGCTTTCTTT; CDR3 protein: CASSLGRQGANTEAFF
D gene: TRBD1; V gene: TRBV29-1; J gene: TRBJ2-3; clone size: .; CDR3 DNA: TGCAGCGCAAGGGACAGGGCTCGCACAGATACGCAGTATTTT; CDR3 protein: CSARDRARTDTQYF
D gene: TRBD1; V gene: TRBV27; J gene: TRBJ2-5; clone size: .; CDR3 DNA: TGTGCCAGCAGCACCGGGACAGGGTTTGAGACCCAGTACTTC; CDR3 protein: CASSTGTGFETQYF
D gene: TRBD1; V gene: TRBV12-5; J gene: TRBJ2-1; clone size: .; CDR3 DNA: TGTGCTAGTGGTCTACAGGGGCTATACAATGAGCAGTTCTTC; CDR3 protein: CASGLQGLYNEQFF
D gene: .; V gene: TRBV6-6; J gene: TRBJ2-3; clone size: .; CDR3 DNA: TGTGCCAGCAGGTTCTTAGATACGCAGTATTTT; CDR3 protein: CASRFLDTQYF